This T cell receptor (beta chain) came from a study of blood T cells in healthy people across ages. There are a few counts of this clonotype. V lost 4 bases and J lost 3; bases outside the gene matches: 7. This CDR3 has 14 residues. Per germline, CDR1 SGHRS and CDR2 YFSETQ. PCR was performed a second time for about 7 to 11 cycles using a sample-barcoded 5' primer and a J-beta primer mix. TCRdb itself ran the 5' RACE reads through MiXCR, one entry per CDR3 protein. The sample includes fewer than 1.5 million distinct CDR3 sequences, roughly 40% seen only once; the top ten take 7% to 9.5%. The source is a woman aged 18 to 35 in good health. Specimen: blood. The gene calls are TRBV5-1 and TRBJ2-7, with 7 bases matching TRBD2. As DNA, the CDR3 is TGCGCCAGCAGCGTTGCCTGGGAGGGCTACGAGCAGTACTTC. It specifies CASSVAWEGYEQYF.